This T cell receptor (beta chain) was profiled in a study of CD8+ T cells in alopecia areata. The treatment was: oral pan-JAK inhibitor, 5-10 mg twice daily. As the sequencing template, cDNA was produced by extracting RNA and reverse transcribing it. The assay was immunoSEQ multiplex PCR, and TCRdb's table has in-frame clones only and misses some. The repertoire holds about 120,000 clones, with 56% as singletons. CDR1 and CDR2 from the germline V gene are MNHEY and SMNVEV (reference sequence). Trimming shortened V by 2 bases and J by 6 bases, and 17 bases separated the two germline ends. This CDR3 has 15 residues.

Sequenced material: CD4+ T cells sorted from blood, taken at week 24, from a patient treated with tofacitinib. V gene TRBV27 combines with J gene TRBJ2-7, with TRBD2 as a possible D gene (5 bases). The receptor's source is a human donor with alopecia areata. The CDR3 here is CASSLPPGWGPEQYF. CDR3 coding DNA: TGTGCCAGCAGTTTACCCCCGGGGTGGGGTCCCGAGCAGTACTTC.